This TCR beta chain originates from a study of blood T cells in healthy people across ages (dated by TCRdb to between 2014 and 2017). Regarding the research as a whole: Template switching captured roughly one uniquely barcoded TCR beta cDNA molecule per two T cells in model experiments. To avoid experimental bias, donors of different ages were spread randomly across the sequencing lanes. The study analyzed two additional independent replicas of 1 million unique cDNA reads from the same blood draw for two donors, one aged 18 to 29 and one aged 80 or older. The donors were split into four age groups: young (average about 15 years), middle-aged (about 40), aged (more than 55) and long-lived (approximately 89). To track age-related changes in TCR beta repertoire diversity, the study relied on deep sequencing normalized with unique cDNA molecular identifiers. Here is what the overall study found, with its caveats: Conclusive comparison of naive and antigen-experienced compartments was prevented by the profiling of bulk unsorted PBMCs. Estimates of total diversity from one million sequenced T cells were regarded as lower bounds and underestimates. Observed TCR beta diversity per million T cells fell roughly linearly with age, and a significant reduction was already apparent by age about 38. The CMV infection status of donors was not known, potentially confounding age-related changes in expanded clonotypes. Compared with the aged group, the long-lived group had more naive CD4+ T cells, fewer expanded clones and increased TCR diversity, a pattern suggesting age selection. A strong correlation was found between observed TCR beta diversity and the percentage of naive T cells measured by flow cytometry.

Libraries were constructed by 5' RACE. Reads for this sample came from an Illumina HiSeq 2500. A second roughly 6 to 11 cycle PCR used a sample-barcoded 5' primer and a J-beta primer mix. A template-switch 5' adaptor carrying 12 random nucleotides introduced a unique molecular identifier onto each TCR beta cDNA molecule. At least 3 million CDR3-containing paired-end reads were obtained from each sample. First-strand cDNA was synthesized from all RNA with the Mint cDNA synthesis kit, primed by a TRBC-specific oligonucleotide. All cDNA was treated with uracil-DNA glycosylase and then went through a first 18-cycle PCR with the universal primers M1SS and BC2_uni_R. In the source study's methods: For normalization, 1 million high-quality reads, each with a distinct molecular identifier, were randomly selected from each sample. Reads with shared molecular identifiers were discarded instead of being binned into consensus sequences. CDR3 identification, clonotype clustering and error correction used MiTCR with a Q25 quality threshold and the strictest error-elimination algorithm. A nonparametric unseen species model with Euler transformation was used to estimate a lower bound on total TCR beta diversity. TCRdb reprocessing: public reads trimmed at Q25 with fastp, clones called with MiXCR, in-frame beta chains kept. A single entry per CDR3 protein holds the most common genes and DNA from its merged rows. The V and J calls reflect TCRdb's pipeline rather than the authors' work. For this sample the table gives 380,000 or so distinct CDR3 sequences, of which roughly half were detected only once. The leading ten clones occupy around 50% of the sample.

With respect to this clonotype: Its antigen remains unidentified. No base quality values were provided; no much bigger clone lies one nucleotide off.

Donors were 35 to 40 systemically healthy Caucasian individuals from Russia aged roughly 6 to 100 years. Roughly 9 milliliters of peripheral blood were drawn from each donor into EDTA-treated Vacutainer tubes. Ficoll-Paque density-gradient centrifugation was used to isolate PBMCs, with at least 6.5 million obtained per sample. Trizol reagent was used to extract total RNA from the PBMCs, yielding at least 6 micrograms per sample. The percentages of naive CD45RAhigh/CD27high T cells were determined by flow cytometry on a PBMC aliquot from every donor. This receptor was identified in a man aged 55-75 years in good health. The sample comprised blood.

The sequence in DNA is TGCGTCAGTAGCCAAGATGGCACAGGGGCTGCTACTGGGGCCAACGTCCTGACTTTC. It codes for CVSSQDGTGAATGANVLTF. This sequence uses TRBV4-3 and TRBJ2-6; 7 junctional bases match TRBD1. The CDR3 runs 19 residues from the cysteine to the phenylalanine. The retained sequence is limited to the CDR3, 57 bases, with the frame set at the first base. Via the germline V gene, CDR1 is LGHNA and CDR2 YSLEER.